This paragraph reports one T cell receptor beta chain. Looked up from germline, CDR1 is SGHTA and CDR2 is FQGNSA. Losses at the gene ends were 6 bases for V and 5 bases for J; bases not matched to a gene: 6. CDR3 length equals 13 residues. The record originates from a study of blood T cell repertoires in COVID-19. This table comes from immunoSEQ multiplex PCR, and its TCRdb copy is limited to in-frame clones, with some not included. The sample includes roughly 97,000 clones, around 85% of them seen just once. The sequenced sample was peripheral blood. This receptor was obtained from a woman of 80 years or more with active or convalescent COVID-19. The chain joins TRBV7-2 to TRBJ2-5; 7 bases fit TRBD1. For the CDR3, the DNA is TGTGCCAGCAGGACAGGGTACGGGGAGACCCAGTACTTC. Encoded protein: CASRTGYGETQYF.